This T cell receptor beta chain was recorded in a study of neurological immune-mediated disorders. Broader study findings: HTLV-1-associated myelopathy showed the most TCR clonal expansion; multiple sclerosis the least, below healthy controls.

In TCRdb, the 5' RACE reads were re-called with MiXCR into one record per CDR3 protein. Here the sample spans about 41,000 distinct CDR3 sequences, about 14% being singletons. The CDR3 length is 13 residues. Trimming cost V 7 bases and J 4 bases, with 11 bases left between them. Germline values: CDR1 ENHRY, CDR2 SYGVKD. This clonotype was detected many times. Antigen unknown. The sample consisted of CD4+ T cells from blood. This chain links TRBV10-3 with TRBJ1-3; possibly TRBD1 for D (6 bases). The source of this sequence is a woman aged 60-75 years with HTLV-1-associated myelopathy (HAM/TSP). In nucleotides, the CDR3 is TGTGCCATCATGGGGGCGGAGGGAAACACCATATATTTT. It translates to CAIMGAEGNTIYF.